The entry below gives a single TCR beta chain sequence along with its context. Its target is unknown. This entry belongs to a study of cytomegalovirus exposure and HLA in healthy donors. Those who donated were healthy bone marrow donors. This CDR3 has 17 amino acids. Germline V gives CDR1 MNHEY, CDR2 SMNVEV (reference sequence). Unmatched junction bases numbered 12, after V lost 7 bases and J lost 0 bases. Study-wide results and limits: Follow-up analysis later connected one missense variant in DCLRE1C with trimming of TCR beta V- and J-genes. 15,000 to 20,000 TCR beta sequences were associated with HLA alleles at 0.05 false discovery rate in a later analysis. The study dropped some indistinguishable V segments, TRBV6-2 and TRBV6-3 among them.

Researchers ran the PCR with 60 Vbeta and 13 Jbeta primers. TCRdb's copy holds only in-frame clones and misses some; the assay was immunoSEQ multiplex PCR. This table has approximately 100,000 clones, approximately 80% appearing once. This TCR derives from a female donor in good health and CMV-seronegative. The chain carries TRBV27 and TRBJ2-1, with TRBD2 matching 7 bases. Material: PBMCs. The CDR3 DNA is TGTGCCAGCACGGCTAGCGGCTCCTACTACTCCTACAATGAGCAGTTCTTC. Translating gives CASTASGSYYSYNEQFF.